These T cell receptor beta chains were read from a single sample in a study of shared clonotypes between healthy human individuals. Produced via immunoSEQ multiplex PCR; TCRdb's table is partial and in-frame only. The repertoire holds 490,000 or so clones, with 70% to 85% as singletons. The sample consisted of PBMCs. The receptors shown here come from a woman in her thirties or forties in good health. Some clones in this sample may be carry-over from other donors' samples. Both conserved end residues are trimmed from each CDR3.

ASSHNSGRAFDEQF,TRBJ2-1,TRBV28
ASSEARGLGQPQH,TRBJ1-5,TRBV6-1
ASSWQGAFETQY,TRBJ2-5,TRBV6-5
ASSSRDRGVGGSYTQY,TRBJ2-3,TRBV9
ATSRDAGAHNEQF,TRBJ2-1,TRBV15
ASRKLAGTNYEQY,TRBJ2-7,TRBV6-5
AISVGQGNEQF,TRBJ2-1,TRBV10-3
ASSRGTGGRETQY,TRBJ2-5,TRBV6-5
ASSFGVNTGELF,TRBJ2-2,TRBV27
ASSLGNSWETQY,TRBJ2-5,TRBV5-1
ASSHRTGGVNTEAF,TRBJ1-1,TRBV5-1
ASSLGTGVNSYEQY,TRBJ2-7,TRBV7-9
ASSLERYNEQF,TRBJ2-1,TRBV11-2
ASSPRLAGGHEQF,TRBJ2-1,TRBV7-2
ASSAAGTNNEQF,TRBJ2-1,TRBV9
ASSQDITAFYGYT,TRBJ1-2,TRBV4-1
SASTETQY,TRBJ2-5,TRBV20-1
ASSLYSVGSTPFYGYT,TRBJ1-2,TRBV27
ASSPLAGGNTGELF,TRBJ2-2,TRBV9
ASSPLKSSGNTIY,TRBJ1-3,TRBV18
ASSDIGAGGPYEQY,TRBJ2-7,TRBV6-1
ASSLEGSSGANVLT,TRBJ2-6,TRBV11-2
ASRKNPGDSSYEQY,TRBJ2-7,TRBV2
SVGAGTYEQY,TRBJ2-7,TRBV29-1
AWMLGAGYNEQF,TRBJ2-1,TRBV30
ASSLVRGHTEAF,TRBJ1-1,TRBV28
ASTTTPAVAKNIQY,TRBJ2-4,TRBV7-6
ASNRERDEKLF,TRBJ1-4,TRBV6-1
ASSLGGADEKLF,TRBJ1-4,TRBV5-4
ASSLGRGRGRNTEAF,TRBJ1-1,TRBV7-8
ASSEKREGTYEQY,TRBJ2-7,TRBV10-1
ASSMTGVGEQY,TRBJ2-7,TRBV27
ASTDRGSDTDTQY,TRBJ2-3,TRBV19
ASSPRGNTEAF,TRBJ1-1,TRBV18
ASSPPMGLGYYEQY,TRBJ2-7,TRBV28
ASSTRGGQGETQY,TRBJ2-5,TRBV6-6
ASRGSGAYNEQF,TRBJ2-1,TRBV25-1
ASSTYSKGNTEAF,TRBJ1-1,TRBV7-9
AISSPGGETQY,TRBJ2-5,TRBV10-3
ASSLASGGETQY,TRBJ2-5,TRBV5-4
ASSYSLGNQPQH,TRBJ1-5,TRBV6-5
ASSIPGQGGEKLF,TRBJ1-4,TRBV28
ASSLSRSRNSYEQY,TRBJ2-7,TRBV4-1
ASSLGTTNEKLF,TRBJ1-4,TRBV11-2
ASTSVRASGYT,TRBJ1-2,TRBV28
ASSQRTSGISYEQY,TRBJ2-7,TRBV16
ASSLGGNTGELF,TRBJ2-2,TRBV7-9
ASSHGQVYEQY,TRBJ2-7,TRBV7-9
ASSEPGQGSGTGELF,TRBJ2-2,TRBV6-1
ASSLGRGQGASSYGYT,TRBJ1-2,TRBV13
ASSSSGTSGSYEQY,TRBJ2-7,TRBV5-1
ASSPRTGGSEQY,TRBJ2-7,TRBV18